This T cell receptor (beta chain) was recorded in a study of T cells in Graves' hyperthyroidism and ophthalmopathy. Patients counted as stable if ophthalmopathy did not develop within 18 months. Patients aged 18 to 65 with hyperthyroidism were newly diagnosed, with duration under 2 months. Diagnostic decisions used clinical symptoms, serum thyroxine and TRAb, thyroid ultrasound and orbital computed tomography. This clonotype appeared many times. Its antigen is as yet unknown. RNA transcripts provided the source from which TCR beta CDR3 regions were amplified. The HTBI primer set drove a first-round RT-PCR of the TCR CDR3. Via MiXCR, TCRdb re-called the multiplex PCR reads, giving one row per CDR3 protein. Here the sample spans around 400,000 distinct CDR3 sequences, just under 25% being singletons. Germline-derived CDR1 and CDR2 are LGHDT and YNNKEL (reference sequence). The CDR3 covers 14 residues. Trimming stripped 4 bases from V and 0 bases from J, with 7 bases between.

Notes on the study in general: Ophthalmopathy, which appeared later, was predicted by the model a median around 6.9 months before onset.

The clonotype originates from a man aged 50 or older with Graves' hyperthyroidism. J is TRBJ2-1 and V is TRBV3-1; D remains ambiguous. Sequencing was done on a sample of blood. The chain's CDR3 is CASSPQRSYNEQFF. Here the CDR3 DNA reads TGTGCCAGCAGCCCCCAACGCTCCTACAATGAGCAGTTCTTC.